The T cell receptor (beta chain) under discussion was sequenced for a study of cytomegalovirus exposure and HLA in healthy donors. It was with 60 Vbeta and 13 Jbeta primers that the PCR ran. The repertoire was sequenced with immunoSEQ multiplex PCR; TCRdb's copy has only in-frame clones and lacks some. The sample carries some 120,000 clones, 80% recorded once. This clone was recorded only once. Germline V CDR1 and CDR2: WSHSY, SAAADI. The CDR3 sequence is 10 residues long. V was clipped by 10 bases and J by 3 bases, with 4 bases between them. Sequenced material: PBMCs. This chain joins TRBV10-2 and TRBJ1-3, with D unresolved. The TCR originated in a male donor in good health and CMV-seronegative. CDR3 amino acids: CATHGNTIYF. DNA for the CDR3: TGCGCCACCCATGGAAACACCATATATTTT.